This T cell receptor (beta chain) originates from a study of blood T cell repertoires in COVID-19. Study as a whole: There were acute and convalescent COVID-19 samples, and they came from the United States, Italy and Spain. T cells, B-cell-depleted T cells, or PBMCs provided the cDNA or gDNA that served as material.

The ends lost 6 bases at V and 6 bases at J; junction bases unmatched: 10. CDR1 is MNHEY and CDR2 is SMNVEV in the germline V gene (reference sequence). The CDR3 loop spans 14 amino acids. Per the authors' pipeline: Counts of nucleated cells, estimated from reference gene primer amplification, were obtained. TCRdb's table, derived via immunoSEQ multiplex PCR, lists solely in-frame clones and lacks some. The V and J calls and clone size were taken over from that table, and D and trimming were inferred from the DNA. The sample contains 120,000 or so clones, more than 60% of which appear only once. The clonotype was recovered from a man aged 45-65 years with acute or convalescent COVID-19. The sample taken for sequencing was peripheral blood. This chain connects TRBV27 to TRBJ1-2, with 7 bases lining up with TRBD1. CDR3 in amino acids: CASSRRQGENGYTF. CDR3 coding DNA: TGTGCCAGCAGCAGGAGACAGGGTGAAAATGGCTACACCTTC.